This record concerns one T cell receptor (beta chain) sequence. The antigen it binds to is not known. Per-base quality was not reported, and no clone a single base away is much larger than it. The sample is drawn from a study of cytomegalovirus exposure and HLA in healthy donors (TCRdb year 2017). Describing the broader study: In an earlier analysis of 450 to 750 of the donors, 276 Gb of sequence data and 95 million to 130 million unique TCR beta sequences from 180 million or so T cells were reported. Every discovery cohort repertoire had been produced on one sequencing platform. A later genetic analysis took genome-wide SNP genotypes for about 60% of the roughly 670 donors and used that subset as a discovery cohort. The aim of the study was to test whether cataloging public T cell receptors could identify signatures of past pathogen exposure. About five DR-DQ haplotypes were handled as single units for association and clustering, since linkage in the cohort was strong. To study patterns of TCR occurrence, a later analysis re-analyzed previously published TCR beta repertoires from under 750 donors and added high-resolution HLA genotyping. To predict cytomegalovirus infection status, the study brought together high-throughput TCR immunosequencing, statistical association of individual TCRs with disease status, and machine learning. Besides the first cohort of approximately 710 subjects, a separate validation cohort made up of roughly 120 different subjects was used. On average, about 240,000 unique TCR beta nucleotide sequences were sequenced per donor among a few hundred genotyped donors of the cohort, with 15% to 20% of those sequences being non-productive. Using immunosequencing, the study profiled T cell repertoires from approximately 700 subjects and related those repertoires to cytomegalovirus serostatus. Roughly 300 gigabases of sequencing data and around 87 million unique TCR sequences were included in an early release covering under 650 HLA-typed donors. Among the roughly 400 genotyped donors, 81% belonged to the genetic ancestry cluster associated with self-reported Caucasian donors. Alongside the repertoire data, information on donor age, sex, ethnicity and CMV serostatus was compiled. HLA typing covered class I and class II loci at four-digit resolution. The number of typed donors differed by locus: roughly 629-640 for A, B, C, DRB1 and DQB1; approximately 540 for DQA1; roughly 600 for DPA1; and some 430 for DPB1. Rather than drawing on any new phenotypic data, the later analysis identified candidate immune exposures from TCR beta sequences and the way those sequences occurred across donors. An earlier analysis of around 580 of the donors used high-throughput TCR beta sequencing to judge whether each TCR beta V gene segment behaved as functional or pseudogenic. General study outcomes and caveats: According to a later analysis, TCR association rates differed among HLA loci, with DRB1 alleles showing the most associated TCRs and HLA-C alleles showing the fewest. A cluster of highly shared sequence variants was judged likely to represent a technical artifact of the sequencing pipeline. According to the authors, the approach could potentially be generalized to other disease states and immunological phenotypes. When HLA alleles, especially DR and DQ, strongly co-occurred, attributing TCR associations to individual alleles was difficult. In vitro tests confirmed that three of the cytomegalovirus-associated TCR beta chains recognize cytomegalovirus antigens. Presence/absence analyses assumed roughly uniform sequencing depth across donors, an assumption that may not hold. According to a later analysis, most CMV-associated TCR beta chains appeared to be HLA-restricted, and the HLA associations seemed to be driven largely by CMV exposure. The study gave a list of about 150 TCR beta chains associated with cytomegalovirus. In a later genetic analysis, a missense DCLRE1C variant was associated with V-gene and J-gene trimming of TCR beta chains, and the association was replicated in an independent cohort. This cohort had only TCR beta chains sequenced, and the lack of alpha or paired-chain data limited which features could be detected. Compared with equally common non-associated chains, HLA-associated TCR beta chains in a later analysis were more clonally expanded and had lower generation probabilities. CMV serostatus was the only immune exposure information available for the cohort. A further reported finding was that TCR beta sequences accurately predicted the HLA-A and HLA-B alleles for most subjects in the first cohort. Most TCR sequences were seen in very few donors, while some public TCRs were found in many individuals. Broadly in line with IMGT annotations, most TCR beta V segments showed up in productive rearrangements about 87% or about 30% of the time in an earlier analysis of 450 to 750 of the donors. According to a later analysis, parvovirus B19, influenza, CMV and Epstein-Barr virus appeared linked to several top co-occurrence clusters. A later analysis associated 15,000 or so TCR beta sequences with specific HLA alleles at a false discovery rate of 0.05. Linkage disequilibrium might explain the correlated functional status among segregating V segments, but an unknown experimental factor could not be ruled out. HLA typing was unavailable for some donors at each locus, so association tests used only the typed subset. The classifier was reported to diagnose cytomegalovirus status with high specificity and sensitivity in both the original cohort and the validation cohort. Compared with the approximately 600-donor mean, donors in an Asian-associated ancestry cluster had fewer N-insertions in productive TCRs, according to a later genetic analysis. Because counts were too low, roughly 17 rarely observed V segments, including chromosome 9 orphons, were left out of the earlier analysis of 587 of the donors.

The library was produced with the immunoSEQ multiplex PCR assay. For the multiplex PCR, a mixture combining 60 forward primers for TCR Vbeta segments and 13 reverse primers for TCR Jbeta segments was used. The CDR3 region of rearranged TCR beta genes was amplified from genomic DNA with a multiplex PCR assay. On the Illumina HiSeq System, the amplified TCR beta libraries were sequenced as 87-base-pair reads. Under the source paper's analysis protocol: In a later analysis, some 80 million unique TCR beta chains were counted across the roughly 610 repertoires, and roughly 10 million of these chains were shared by at least two donors. A nearest-neighbor algorithm error-corrected the raw reads and collapsed the reads into unique sequences, merging closely related sequences to remove PCR and sequencing errors. V, D and J gene segments were assigned by aligning CDR3 sequences to IMGT reference sequences. Each retained sequence needed at least a six-nucleotide match to both a V gene segment and a J gene segment. Rearrangements were called productive when the CDR3 lacked stop codons and stayed in frame with V and J; all others were non-productive. Following IMGT convention, CDR3 was defined as the stretch from the second conserved V-encoded cysteine up to the conserved J-encoded phenylalanine. Sequences without an unambiguous match to a single V gene segment were excluded from the earlier analysis of almost 600 of the donors. In an earlier analysis of about 590 of the donors, a V segment was called functional when productive rearrangements were above 56.7%, and segregating when the standard deviation between donors exceeded 5%. To diagnose cytomegalovirus status from the catalog of TCR beta chain sequences, a statistical classification framework was built. In a later analysis, V and J genes were assigned by comparing TCR nucleotide sequences against IMGT/GENE-DB human TR gene sequences. Using the TCRdist pipeline, a later analysis assigned CDR3 sequences along with most-parsimonious VDJ recombination scenarios. A later analysis defined each TCR beta chain by its CDR3 amino acid sequence plus V-gene family, and excluded reads lacking a unique V-gene family. In a later analysis, around 650 highly shared, low-generation-probability nucleotide sequences were removed to address suspected cross-contamination and a sequencing artifact. In a later analysis, a clonal expansion index was calculated for each public chain from normalized within-repertoire ranks of inferred template counts. In a later analysis, generation probabilities were computed using a VDJ recombination model fitted to out-of-frame rearrangements, and the results were checked against IGoR. In a later analysis, hypergeometric tests were used to score TCR-TCR, TCR-HLA and TCR-CMV co-occurrence, with a repertoire-size bias correction applied to TCR pairs. To estimate false discovery rates, a later analysis permuted the HLA or CMV assignments 20 times. In a later analysis, co-occurring TCRs were grouped using DBSCAN, with TCRdist sequence similarity added in when clustering inside HLA-allele-positive subsets. For co-occurrence clustering, repertoires with fewer than 30,000 or more than 120,000 public chains were excluded, along with five or six repertoires with anomalous nucleotide sharing. The table was pulled from immuneACCESS by TCRdb, which kept in-frame rearrangements only. Such tables lose some clones; where checked, under half of the loss comes from unresolved V genes, and the rest has no known cause. D and trimming come from the DNA, and the V and J calls and clone size come from that table. The sample table records fewer than 250,000 clones; over 60% of these occur just once. The ten largest clones represent approximately 2% of the sample.

The cohort consisted of 600 to 700 healthy bone marrow donors. At the time of sampling, every cohort member was nominally healthy, though immune exposures that went unrecorded were likely present. The donor was CMV seropositive and belonged to the group of 250 to 300 seropositive cohort members. Each donor provided a peripheral blood sample, and peripheral blood mononuclear cells were used for TCR beta sequencing. Genomic DNA extraction from the blood cell samples was performed with the Qiagen DNeasy Blood Extraction Kit. The sample consisted of PBMCs. This receptor was obtained from a woman aged 30 to 39 in good health and CMV-seropositive.

The CDR3 here reads CASSRGQQARNTEAFF. The nucleotide sequence is TGTGCCAGCAGCCGGGGACAGCAAGCTCGGAACACTGAAGCTTTCTTT. This receptor chain uses TRBV5-5 and TRBJ1-1; TRBD1 aligns with 7 central bases. Reading from cysteine to phenylalanine, the CDR3 counts 16 amino acids. Only the CDR3 region is kept as DNA, spanning 48 bases read in frame from base 1. CDR1 and CDR2, per the germline V gene (reference sequence), are SGHKS and YYEKEE. The germline V end is reduced by 4 bases and the J end by 1 base; junction bases left unmatched: 10.